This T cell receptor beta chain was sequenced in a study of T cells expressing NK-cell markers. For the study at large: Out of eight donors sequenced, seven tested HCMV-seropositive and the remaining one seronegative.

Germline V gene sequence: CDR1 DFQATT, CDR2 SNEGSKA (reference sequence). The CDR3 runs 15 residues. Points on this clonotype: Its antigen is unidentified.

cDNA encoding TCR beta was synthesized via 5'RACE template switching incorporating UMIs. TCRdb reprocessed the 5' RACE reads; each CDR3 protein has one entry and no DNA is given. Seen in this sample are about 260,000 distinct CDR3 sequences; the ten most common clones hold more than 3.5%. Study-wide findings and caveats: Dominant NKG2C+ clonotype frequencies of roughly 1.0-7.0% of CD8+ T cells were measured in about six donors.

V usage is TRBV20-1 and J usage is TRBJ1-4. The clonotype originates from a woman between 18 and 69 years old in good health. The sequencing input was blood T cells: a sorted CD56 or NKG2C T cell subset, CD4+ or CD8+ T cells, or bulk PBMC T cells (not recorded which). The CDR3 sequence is CSARGRHPEDEKLFF.